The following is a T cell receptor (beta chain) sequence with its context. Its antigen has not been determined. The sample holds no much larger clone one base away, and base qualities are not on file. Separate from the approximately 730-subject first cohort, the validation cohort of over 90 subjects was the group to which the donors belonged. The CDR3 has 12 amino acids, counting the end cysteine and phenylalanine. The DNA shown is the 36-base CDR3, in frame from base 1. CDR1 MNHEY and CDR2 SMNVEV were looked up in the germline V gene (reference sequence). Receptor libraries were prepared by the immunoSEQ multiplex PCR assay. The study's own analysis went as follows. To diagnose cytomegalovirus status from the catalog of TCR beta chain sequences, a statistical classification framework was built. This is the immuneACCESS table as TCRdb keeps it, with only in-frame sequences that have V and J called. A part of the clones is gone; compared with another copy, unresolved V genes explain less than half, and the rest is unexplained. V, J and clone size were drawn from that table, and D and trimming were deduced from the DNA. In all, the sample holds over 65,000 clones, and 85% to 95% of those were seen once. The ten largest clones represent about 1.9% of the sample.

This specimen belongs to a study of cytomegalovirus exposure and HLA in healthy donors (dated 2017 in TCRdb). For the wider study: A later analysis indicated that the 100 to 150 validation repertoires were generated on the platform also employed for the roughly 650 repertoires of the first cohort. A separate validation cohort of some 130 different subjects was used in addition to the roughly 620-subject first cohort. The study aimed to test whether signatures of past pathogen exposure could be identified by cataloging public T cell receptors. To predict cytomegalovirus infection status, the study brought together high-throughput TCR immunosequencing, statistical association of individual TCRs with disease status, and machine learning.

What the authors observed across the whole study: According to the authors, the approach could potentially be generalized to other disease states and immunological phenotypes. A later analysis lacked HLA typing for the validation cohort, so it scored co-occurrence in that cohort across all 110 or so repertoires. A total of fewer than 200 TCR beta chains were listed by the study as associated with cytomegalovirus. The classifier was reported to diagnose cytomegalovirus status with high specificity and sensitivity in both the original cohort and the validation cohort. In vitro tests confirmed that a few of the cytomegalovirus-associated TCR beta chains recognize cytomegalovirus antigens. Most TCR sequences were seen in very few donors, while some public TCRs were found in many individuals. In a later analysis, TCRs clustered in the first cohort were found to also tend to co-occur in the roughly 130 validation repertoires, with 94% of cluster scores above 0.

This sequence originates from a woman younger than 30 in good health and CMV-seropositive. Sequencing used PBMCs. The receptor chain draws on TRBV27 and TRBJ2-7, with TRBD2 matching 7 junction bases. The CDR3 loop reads CAQKERGREQYF. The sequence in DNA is TGTGCACAGAAGGAGCGGGGCCGGGAGCAGTACTTC.